These T cell receptor beta chains were read from a single sample in a study of regulatory T cells in long-lasting Graves disease. TCRdb re-called the multiplex PCR reads through MiXCR, storing one row per CDR3 protein. Among 250,000 or so distinct CDR3 sequences, approximately 20% were seen once, and the ten largest hold approximately 14%. The data also belong to a second study, concerning T cells in Graves' hyperthyroidism and ophthalmopathy.

Sequenced here: peripheral blood mononuclear cells (PBMCs), sampled at new diagnosis, from a patient treated with antithyroid drugs. The receptors were sampled from a woman in her twenties or thirties with Graves disease. The CDR3 runs from the conserved cysteine through the conserved F or W. A D gene is named only where the DNA matches it firmly. Not every row has a clone size; where given, it reads once, few, many or a size class.

CDR3 protein: CASSYSPGPSNQPQHF
CDR3 DNA: TGTGCCAGCAGTTACTCGCCAGGGCCTTCCAATCAGCCCCAGCATTTT
clone size: many
V gene: TRBV6-5
CDR3 length: 16
J gene: TRBJ1-5
D gene: NA

CDR3 protein: CASSRQGAPQETQYF
CDR3 DNA: TGTGCCAGCAGCCGACAGGGGGCGCCTCAAGAGACCCAGTACTTC
clone size: many
V gene: TRBV7-2
CDR3 length: 15
J gene: TRBJ2-5
D gene: TRBD1

CDR3 protein: CASSPGTENYGYTF
CDR3 DNA: TGTGCCAGCTCGCCTGGGACGGAGAACTATGGCTACACCTTC
clone size: many
V gene: TRBV18
CDR3 length: 14
J gene: TRBJ1-2
D gene: NA

CDR3 protein: CASSYAGDEQFF
CDR3 DNA: TGTGCCAGCAGTTATGCGGGAGATGAGCAGTTCTTC
clone size: NA
V gene: TRBV6-5
CDR3 length: 12
J gene: TRBJ2-1
D gene: TRBD2

CDR3 protein: CASRSQGQGDNQPQHF
CDR3 DNA: TGTGCCAGTAGATCTCAGGGACAGGGTGACAATCAGCCCCAGCATTTT
clone size: NA
V gene: TRBV19
CDR3 length: 16
J gene: TRBJ1-5
D gene: TRBD1

CDR3 protein: CASSHGADSPLHF
CDR3 DNA: TGTGCCAGCAGCCATGGGGCGGATTCACCCCTCCACTTT
clone size: many
V gene: TRBV3-1
CDR3 length: 13
J gene: TRBJ1-6
D gene: NA

CDR3 protein: CASSLVADPSTEAFF
CDR3 DNA: TGCGCCAGCAGCTTGGTGGCGGACCCGAGCACTGAAGCTTTCTTT
clone size: many
V gene: TRBV5-1
CDR3 length: 15
J gene: TRBJ1-1
D gene: NA

CDR3 protein: CSARDWGGGRETQYF
CDR3 DNA: TGCAGTGCTAGAGATTGGGGGGGCGGGAGAGAGACCCAGTACTTC
clone size: many
V gene: TRBV20-1
CDR3 length: 15
J gene: TRBJ2-5
D gene: NA

CDR3 protein: CASSFGGGEGYTF
CDR3 DNA: TGCGCCAGCAGCTTCGGAGGAGGAGAGGGCTACACCTTC
clone size: many
V gene: TRBV5-1
CDR3 length: 13
J gene: TRBJ1-2
D gene: NA

CDR3 protein: CASSQVVTEAFF
CDR3 DNA: TGTGCCAGCAGCCAAGTTGTCACTGAAGCTTTCTTT
clone size: many
V gene: TRBV3-1
CDR3 length: 12
J gene: TRBJ1-1
D gene: NA

CDR3 protein: CASSTGVDYGYTF
CDR3 DNA: TGCGCCAGCAGTACGGGGGTTGACTATGGCTACACCTTC
clone size: many
V gene: TRBV5-1
CDR3 length: 13
J gene: TRBJ1-2
D gene: NA

CDR3 protein: CASSTGTGGRWADQPQHF
CDR3 DNA: TGTGCCAGCAGTACGGGGACAGGGGGTCGGTGGGCTGATCAGCCCCAGCATTTT
clone size: many
V gene: TRBV6-1
CDR3 length: 18
J gene: TRBJ1-5
D gene: TRBD1

CDR3 protein: CASRTGGAHTEAFF
CDR3 DNA: TGTGCCAGCAGGACAGGGGGGGCGCACACTGAAGCTTTCTTT
clone size: many
V gene: TRBV12-3/TRBV12-4
CDR3 length: 14
J gene: TRBJ1-1
D gene: TRBD1

CDR3 protein: CASTTGRFTEPQHF
CDR3 DNA: TGTGCCAGCACCACGGGAAGGTTCACGGAGCCCCAGCATTTT
clone size: many
V gene: TRBV2
CDR3 length: 14
J gene: TRBJ1-5
D gene: NA

CDR3 protein: CASSSVAGVNNEQFF
CDR3 DNA: TGTGCCAGCAGTTCCGTAGCGGGGGTCAACAATGAGCAGTTCTTC
clone size: NA
V gene: TRBV12-3/TRBV12-4
CDR3 length: 15
J gene: TRBJ2-1
D gene: TRBD2

CDR3 protein: CASSLVGGRETQYF
CDR3 DNA: TGTGCCAGCAGCTTAGTGGGTGGGAGAGAGACCCAGTACTTC
clone size: many
V gene: TRBV7-2
CDR3 length: 14
J gene: TRBJ2-5
D gene: NA

CDR3 protein: CASILTSGNTIYF
CDR3 DNA: TGTGCCAGCATCCTCACCTCTGGAAACACCATATATTTT
clone size: NA
V gene: TRBV28
CDR3 length: 13
J gene: TRBJ1-3
D gene: NA

CDR3 protein: CASSHRGRGKETQYF
CDR3 DNA: TGTGCCAGCAGCCACAGGGGGCGGGGGAAAGAGACCCAGTACTTC
clone size: NA
V gene: TRBV3-1
CDR3 length: 15
J gene: TRBJ2-5
D gene: NA

CDR3 protein: CASSPGTSGVEQFF
CDR3 DNA: TGTGCCAGCAGTCCCGGGACTAGCGGGGTTGAGCAGTTCTTC
clone size: many
V gene: TRBV6-1
CDR3 length: 14
J gene: TRBJ2-1
D gene: TRBD2